The T cell receptor beta chain described here comes from a study of cytomegalovirus exposure and HLA in healthy donors. The study, taken as a whole, reports: Confirmation in vitro established that a few CMV-associated chains were specific for CMV antigens.

Germline loops: CDR1 MDHEN, CDR2 SYDVKM. The CDR3 totals 12 residues. V lost 6 bases and J 3 bases, leaving 8 bases between the germline ends. Note on this clone: Its antigen is undetermined.

The data were produced by immunoSEQ multiplex PCR, yet TCRdb's version contains in-frame clones alone and is incomplete. This sample has over 250,000 clones, with around 87% found just once. The TCR originated in a woman aged 25 to 39 in good health and CMV-seropositive. The sequencing sample was made of PBMCs. This sequence joins TRBV28 and TRBJ1-1; D gene unclear. The CDR3 nucleotides are TGTGCCAGCAGCCTTGTCTACACTGAAGCTTTCTTT. Its protein product is CASSLVYTEAFF.